This TCR beta chain was profiled in a study of cytomegalovirus exposure and HLA in healthy donors. Primers: 60 Vbeta forward and 13 Jbeta reverse. Using immunoSEQ multiplex PCR, the repertoire was profiled, and TCRdb retains in-frame clones only, with some absent. This sample lists approximately 93,000 clones; its ten largest clones have 3.4%. From germline, CDR1 is ENHRY and CDR2 SYGVKD. The ends were cut back, 10 bases at V and 1 base at J, with 7 bases in the middle. The CDR3 totals 11 residues. The J gene is TRBJ1-1, the V gene TRBV10-3, with D hard to call. The source material was PBMCs. The sequence was obtained from a young woman in good health and CMV-seronegative. The CDR3 region is CATTKNTEAFF. Written as DNA, the CDR3 is TGTGCCACGACAAAGAACACTGAAGCTTTCTTT.